This T cell receptor (beta chain) was sequenced during a study of T cell changes during pregnancy in multiple sclerosis (dated by TCRdb to between 2019 and 2020). Describing the broader study: The study examined how the T cell repertoire changed over the course of pregnancy in women with multiple sclerosis.

For this clone: Its specific antigen is unknown. No much larger clonotype is one base removed from it; base qualities were not supplied.

At the junction V is shortened by 6 bases and J by 0 bases, with 12 bases in between. From cysteine to phenylalanine, the CDR3 is 15 amino acids long. Just the 45-base CDR3 DNA is kept, in frame starting at base 1. For CDR1 and CDR2, the germline V gene lists SNHLY and FYNNEI. The library was made by the immunoSEQ multiplex PCR assay. As stored in TCRdb, this immuneACCESS dataset retains in-frame rearrangements with V and J assigned. A fraction of the clones does not appear; measured against another copy, unresolved V genes explain less than half of the discrepancy, and the remainder lacks a known reason. Within this sample are 70,000 to 75,000 clones, with approximately 92% of them counted one time only. The ten largest clones capture approximately 2.1% of the sample.

Sample: peripheral blood, taken before pregnancy. The sequence joins TRBV2 to TRBJ1-3, with no D gene named confidently. The source of this sequence is a female donor with multiple sclerosis, enrolled in a pregnancy study. Here the CDR3 is given as CASSPQMRSGNTIYF. The bases are TGTGCCAGCAGCCCACAGATGCGCTCTGGAAACACCATATATTTT.